The next 8 T cell receptor beta chains were all read from a single sample in a study of CD8 T cells in ankylosing spondylitis. Study-level results: A TCR beta motif of about 8 highly homologous variants seemed to mark ankylosing spondylitis blood.

In TCRdb, the 5' RACE reads were re-called with MiXCR into one record per CDR3 protein. The sample lists approximately 540,000 distinct CDR3 sequences, roughly 13% occurring once. Their antigens are not known. Source material: blood, either unsorted or a sorted T cell fraction (not recorded which). The receptors here all came from a male donor with ankylosing spondylitis.

This clonotype has only a few counts. V usage is TRBV12-3 or TRBV12-4 and J usage is TRBJ2-2; 9 bases align to TRBD2. The V and J ends lost 2 bases and 4 bases, in that order; junction bases with no gene match: 5. This CDR3 region has 16 residues. DNA of the CDR3: TGTGCCAGCAGTTTACACGCGGGAGGGGTCACCGGGGAGCTGTTTTTT. Translating it yields CASSLHAGGVTGELFF.

This clonotype was seen only a few times. The CDR3 is CASSRTGGPNQPQHF. As DNA, the CDR3 is TGTGCCAGCAGCCGGACAGGGGGCCCCAATCAGCCCCAGCATTTT. The chain joins TRBV6-1 to TRBJ1-5; TRBD1 agrees at 11 bases. The CDR3 length is 15 residues. V was pared by 6 bases and J by 3 bases, with 4 bases of the junction left unmatched. Germline V CDR1 and CDR2: MNHNS, SASEGT.

This clonotype has just a few counts. J is TRBJ2-1 and V is TRBV27; TRBD2 aligns across 7 bases. Germline V CDR1 and CDR2: MNHEY, SMNVEV (reference sequence). V lost 0 bases and J lost 2; bases outside the gene matches: 7. The length of the CDR3 is 17 residues. The CDR3 region has the DNA TGTGCCAGCAGTTTATCGTGGGCGGGAGTGCCCTACAATGAGCAGTTCTTC. This encodes CASSLSWAGVPYNEQFF.

The chain uses TRBV15 and TRBJ2-5; 10 bases are a match to TRBD2. Losses at the gene ends were 1 base for V and 5 bases for J; bases not matched to a gene: 4. In germline, CDR1 is LNHNV, CDR2 YYDKDF (reference sequence). The CDR3 runs to 15 residues. DNA for the CDR3: TGTGCCACCAGCAGAGCTAGCGGGAGTCGGGAGACCCAGTACTTC. This encodes CATSRASGSRETQYF.

The chain links TRBV20-1 to TRBJ1-1; D possibly corresponds to TRBD1 (5 bases). The CDR3 totals 12 residues. V lost 7 bases, J lost 4 bases, and 13 bases lay in between. Per the germline V gene, CDR1 is DFQATT and CDR2 is SNEGSKA (reference sequence). The CDR3 protein is CSVDAGGTEAFF. The CDR3 DNA sequence: TGCAGTGTCGATGCGGGGGGCACTGAAGCTTTCTTT.

The chain carries TRBV6-1 and TRBJ1-2; tentative D call: TRBD1 (5 bases). The germline gives CDR1 MNHNS, CDR2 SASEGT. This CDR3 is 14 amino acids long. Deletions cut 6 bases from V and 8 bases from J, with 19 bases between. As DNA, the CDR3 is TGTGCCAGCAGACTAGCCGGGACCTCTCTGGGCTACACCTTC. Amino acid sequence: CASRLAGTSLGYTF.

This clonotype appeared a few times. The chain uses TRBV5-5 and TRBJ2-1; tentatively, D is TRBD1 (5 bases). CDR3 length: 12 residues. Trimming shortened V by 4 bases and J by 9 bases, and 11 bases separated the two germline ends. CDR1 is SGHKS and CDR2 is YYEKEE in the germline V gene (reference sequence). CDR3 amino acids: CASSPFDSEQFF. In DNA, the CDR3 is TGTGCCAGCAGCCCCTTCGACAGTGAGCAGTTCTTC.

This clonotype was seen only a few times. The gene calls are TRBV20-1 and TRBJ2-5; a possible D gene is TRBD2 (5 bases). This CDR3 comprises 11 residues. Germline V gene lookup returns CDR1 DFQATT and CDR2 SNEGSKA (reference sequence). The CDR3, as DNA: TGCATGCTCCTCGGGGTCGGGACCCAGTACTTC. It is translated as CMLLGVGTQYF.